This TCR beta chain appears in the sequencing data of a study of spatial heterogeneity in lung cancer. One entry per CDR3 protein results from TCRdb running MiXCR on the 5' RACE reads. The table includes 35,000 to 45,000 distinct CDR3 sequences, more than 20% detected once. This clonotype was found a few times. Antigen: not known. Germline lookup yields CDR1 LNHNV and CDR2 YYDKDF (reference sequence). The V gene lost 1 base and the J gene lost 0 bases, with 12 bases spanning the gap. This CDR3 comprises 16 residues. The time point here: blood at routine non-recurrence follow-up after resection. Study-level findings and limits: Tumor TCRs that were ubiquitous and expanded showed up in blood more at resection than follow-up.

This clonotype was sampled from a female donor with early-stage non-small cell lung cancer. The sequenced sample was PBMCs, obtained at follow-up. V gene TRBV15 combines with J gene TRBJ2-5, with D maybe TRBD2 (5 bases). The CDR3 protein is CATSRGGRVYQETQYF. The CDR3 DNA reads TGTGCCACCAGCAGAGGAGGGCGGGTGTACCAAGAGACCCAGTACTTC.